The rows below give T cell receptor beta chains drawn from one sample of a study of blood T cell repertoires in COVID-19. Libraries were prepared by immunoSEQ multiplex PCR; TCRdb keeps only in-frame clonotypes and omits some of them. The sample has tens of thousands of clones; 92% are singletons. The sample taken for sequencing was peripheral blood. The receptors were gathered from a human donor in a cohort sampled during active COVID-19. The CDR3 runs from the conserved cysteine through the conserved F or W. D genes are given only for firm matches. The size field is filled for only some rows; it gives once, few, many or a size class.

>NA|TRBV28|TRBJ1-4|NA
CASSAGRGFLSQKLFF
TGTGCCAGCAGCGCGGGGCGGGGGTTCTTGTCCCAAAAACTGTTTTTT
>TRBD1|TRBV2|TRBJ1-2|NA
CASRIGTGFDYGYTF
TGTGCCAGCAGAATCGGGACAGGATTTGACTATGGCTACACCTTC
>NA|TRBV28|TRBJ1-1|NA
CASCGYTEAFF
TGTGCCAGCTGCGGTTACACTGAAGCTTTCTTT
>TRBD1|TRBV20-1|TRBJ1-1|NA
CSAHRTGQAFF
TGCAGTGCCCATCGGACAGGGCAGGCCTTTTTT
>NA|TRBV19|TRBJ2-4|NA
CARADYYKNIQYF
TGTGCCAGGGCAGACTACTACAAAAACATTCAGTACTTC
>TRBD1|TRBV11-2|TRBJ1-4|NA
CASSPSGAGGLGTNEKLFF
TGTGCCAGCAGCCCCAGTGGGGCAGGGGGCCTTGGAACTAATGAAAAACTGTTTTTT
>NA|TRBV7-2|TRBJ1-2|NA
CASSFGGPNYGYTF
TGTGCCAGCAGCTTCGGGGGACCCAACTATGGCTACACCTTC
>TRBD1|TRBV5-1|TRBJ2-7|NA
CASREGQVAYEQYF
TGCGCCAGCAGGGAGGGACAGGTAGCCTACGAGCAGTACTTC
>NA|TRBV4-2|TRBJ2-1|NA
CASSQEMSSYNEQFF
TGTGCCAGCAGCCAAGAGATGAGCTCCTACAATGAGCAGTTCTTC
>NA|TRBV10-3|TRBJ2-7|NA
CAISDLAGQYF
TGTGCCATCAGTGATTTGGCAGGGCAGTACTTC
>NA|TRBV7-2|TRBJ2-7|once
CASSPSPGTYEQYF
TGTGCCAGCAGCCCTTCCCCCGGGACCTACGAGCAGTACTTC
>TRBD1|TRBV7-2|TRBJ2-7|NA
CASSSGTVSYEQYF
TGTGCCAGCAGCTCCGGGACAGTCTCCTACGAGCAGTACTTC
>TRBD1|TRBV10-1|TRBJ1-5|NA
CASSRQGRNQPQHF
TGCGCCAGCTCCCGACAGGGGCGAAATCAGCCCCAGCATTTT
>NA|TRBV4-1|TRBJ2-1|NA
CASSQDPVETGNNEQFF
TGCGCCAGCAGCCAAGATCCCGTTGAAACGGGGAACAATGAGCAGTTCTTC
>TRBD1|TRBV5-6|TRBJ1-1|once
CASTLGQGATEAFF
TGTGCCAGCACCCTGGGACAGGGGGCAACTGAAGCTTTCTTT
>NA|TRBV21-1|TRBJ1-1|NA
CASSKPFEQRTNTEAFF
TGTGCCAGCAGCAAACCCTTCGAACAGAGAACGAACACTGAAGCTTTCTTT
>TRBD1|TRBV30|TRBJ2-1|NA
CAWKGQGYNEQFF
TGTGCCTGGAAGGGACAGGGCTACAATGAGCAGTTCTTC
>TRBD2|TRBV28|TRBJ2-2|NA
CASSPPVERDWSGELFF
TGTGCCAGCAGTCCACCCGTGGAGCGGGATTGGAGCGGGGAGCTGTTTTTT
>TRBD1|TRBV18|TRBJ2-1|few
CASSPRTGGVWSSGNNEQFF
TGTGCCAGCTCCCCCAGGACAGGGGGCGTGTGGAGTAGCGGAAATAATGAGCAGTTCTTC
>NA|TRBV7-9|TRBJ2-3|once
CASSPSGDTQYF
TGTGCCAGCAGCCCCTCGGGAGACACGCAGTATTTT
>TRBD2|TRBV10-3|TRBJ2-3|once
CAIRRAGARTDTQYF
TGTGCCATCCGTCGAGCGGGGGCCCGCACAGATACGCAGTATTTT
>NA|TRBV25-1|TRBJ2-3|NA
CASSESVFPTDTQYF
TGTGCCAGCAGTGAAAGCGTCTTCCCCACAGATACGCAGTATTTT
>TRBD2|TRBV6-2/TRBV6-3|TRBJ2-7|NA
CASSYREEYEQYF
TGTGCCAGCAGTTATCGGGAGGAATACGAGCAGTACTTC
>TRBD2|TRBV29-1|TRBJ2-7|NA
CSVAGGGEQYF
TGCAGCGTAGCGGGGGGAGGCGAGCAGTACTTC
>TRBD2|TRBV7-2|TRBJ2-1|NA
CASSLVGGSGRGEQFF
TGTGCCAGCAGCTTAGTCGGCGGTAGCGGGAGGGGGGAGCAGTTCTTC
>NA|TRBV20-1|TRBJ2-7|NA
CSASRGQTYEQYF
TGCAGTGCTAGTCGGGGACAAACCTACGAGCAGTACTTC
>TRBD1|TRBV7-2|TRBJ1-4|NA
CASSRDSNEKLFF
TGTGCCAGCAGCCGGGACAGCAATGAAAAACTGTTTTTT
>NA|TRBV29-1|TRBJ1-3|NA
CSARTAGNTIYF
TGCAGCGCTCGGACAGCTGGAAACACCATATATTTT